This passage covers 8 T cell receptor beta chains from one sample sequenced in a study of blood T cell repertoires in COVID-19 (dated by TCRdb to about 2020). Preparation of the library involved the immunoSEQ multiplex PCR assay. Imported from immuneACCESS, the table was reduced by TCRdb to in-frame sequences with V and J called. These copies leave out some clones; in studies compared against another copy, an unresolved V gene accounts for under half, and the cause of the remainder is not known. The sample table records nearly 300,000 clones; under 90% of these occur just once. The leading ten clones occupy 2.9% of the sample. Sequenced input: PBMCs or T cells enriched from blood (not recorded which). The receptors here all came from a woman aged 50 to 60 who had been exposed to COVID-19.

This chain links TRBV28 with TRBJ1-3; TRBD1 agrees at 7 bases. With V trimmed by 6 bases and J by 8 bases, 19 bases remained unmatched. This CDR3 region has 17 residues. Germline assignment: CDR1 MDHEN and CDR2 SYDVKM. The CDR3 nucleotides are TGTGCCAGCAGACTGCCCCTCGGACAGGTTGATGGGGACACCATATATTTT. It translates to CASRLPLGQVDGDTIYF.

The chain is built from TRBV5-6 and TRBJ1-1, with D possibly matching TRBD1 (5 bases). There are 15 residues in the CDR3. V dropped 0 bases and J dropped 3 bases, with 12 bases sitting between them. CDR1 SGHDT and CDR2 YYEEEE come from the germline V gene. The CDR3 bases are TGTGCCAGCAGCTTGGCCGCGGACACCTACACTGAAGCTTTCTTT. This codes for CASSLAADTYTEAFF.

The chain recombines TRBV14 with TRBJ1-2, with D tentatively TRBD1 (6 bases). The germline gives CDR1 SGHDN, CDR2 FVKESK. Trimming left V 4 bases short and J 4 bases short, with 19 bases between. The CDR3 runs 16 residues. CDR3 in DNA: TGTGCCAGCAGCCTTCAGGGGCCCTCAACCACCTATGGCTACACCTTC. It yields the protein CASSLQGPSTTYGYTF.

The V and J genes are TRBV10-1 and TRBJ2-3, with 13 bases aligning to TRBD2. This CDR3 has 16 amino acids. Germline CDR1 is WNHNN and CDR2 is SYGVQD (reference sequence). V lost 4 bases to trimming and J lost 4 bases; unmatched junction nucleotides: 5. The CDR3 region is CASSGGLAGWADTQYF. CDR3 nucleotides: TGCGCCAGCAGTGGGGGACTAGCGGGGTGGGCAGATACGCAGTATTTT.

J is TRBJ1-3 and V is TRBV6-1; 9 bases match TRBD1. Unmatched junction bases numbered 7, after V lost 3 bases and J lost 10 bases. Germline V lookup: CDR1 MNHNS, CDR2 SASEGT. The CDR3 extends over 14 amino acids. CDR3 sequence: CASSDRTGERTIYF. The CDR3 nucleotides read TGTGCCAGCAGTGATCGGACAGGGGAAAGGACCATATATTTT.

The CDR3 is CASSQAGSTDTQYF. CDR3 sequence (DNA): TGTGCCAGCAGCCAAGCGGGAAGCACAGATACGCAGTATTTT. V usage is TRBV3-1 (or the pseudogene TRBV3-2) and J usage is TRBJ2-3, with a possible D match to TRBD2 (5 bases). V was trimmed by 1 base and J by 0 bases, leaving 5 bases between them. CDR1 is LGHDT and CDR2 is YNNKEL in the germline V gene (reference sequence). The CDR3 sequence is 14 residues long.

The CDR3 DNA reads as TGTGCCAGCAGACAAAACACAGATACGCAGTATTTT. Its protein product is CASRQNTDTQYF. The chain uses TRBV2 and TRBJ2-3; no reliable D call. The CDR3 consists of 12 residues. V gave up 6 bases and J gave up 2 bases, with 6 bases separating them. The V gene's germline CDR1 is SNHLY and CDR2 FYNNEI.

The sample holds one count of this clone. The chain links TRBV15 to TRBJ2-7; unclear D gene. The ends were cut back, 1 base at V and 0 bases at J, with 7 bases in the middle. Germline CDR1 is LNHNV and CDR2 is YYDKDF (reference sequence). CDR3 length: 14 amino acids. CDR3 protein: CATSRGPSSYEQYF. The CDR3 coding sequence is TGTGCCACCAGCAGAGGCCCGAGCTCCTACGAGCAGTACTTC.